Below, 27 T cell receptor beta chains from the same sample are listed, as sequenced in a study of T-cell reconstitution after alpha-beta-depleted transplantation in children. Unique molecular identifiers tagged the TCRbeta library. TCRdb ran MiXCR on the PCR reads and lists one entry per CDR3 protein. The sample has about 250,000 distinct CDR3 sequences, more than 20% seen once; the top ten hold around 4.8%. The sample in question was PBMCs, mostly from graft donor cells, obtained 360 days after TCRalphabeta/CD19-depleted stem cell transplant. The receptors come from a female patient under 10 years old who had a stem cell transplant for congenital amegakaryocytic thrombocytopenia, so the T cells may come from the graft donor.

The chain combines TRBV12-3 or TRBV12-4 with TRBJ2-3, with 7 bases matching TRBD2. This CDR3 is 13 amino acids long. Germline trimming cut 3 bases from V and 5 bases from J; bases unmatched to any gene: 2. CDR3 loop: CASSLLAEDTQYF. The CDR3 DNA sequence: TGTGCCAGCAGTTTGCTAGCGGAAGATACGCAGTATTTT.

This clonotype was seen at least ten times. The CDR3 spells CSERQHATDTQYF. The CDR3 DNA reads TGCAGCGAAAGACAGCACGCCACAGATACGCAGTATTTT. The chain has TRBV29-1 and TRBJ2-3; D is possibly TRBD1 (5 bases). The CDR3 sequence is 13 residues long. Germline V gives CDR1 SQVTM, CDR2 ANQGSEA. V lost 7 bases and J lost 2, with 13 bases in between.

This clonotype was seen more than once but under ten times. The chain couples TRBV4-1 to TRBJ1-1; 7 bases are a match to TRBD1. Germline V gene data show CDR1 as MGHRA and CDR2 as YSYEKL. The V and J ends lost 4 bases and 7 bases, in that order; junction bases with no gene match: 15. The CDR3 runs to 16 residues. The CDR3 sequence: CASSRYYRQGDYEAFF. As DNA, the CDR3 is TGCGCCAGCAGCCGGTACTACAGACAGGGCGATTATGAAGCTTTCTTT.

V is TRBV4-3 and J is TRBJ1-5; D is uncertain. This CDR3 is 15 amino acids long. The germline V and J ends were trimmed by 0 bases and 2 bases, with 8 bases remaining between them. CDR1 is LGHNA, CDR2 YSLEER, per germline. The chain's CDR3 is CASSQDMVGNQPQHF. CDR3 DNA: TGCGCCAGCAGCCAAGACATGGTTGGCAATCAGCCCCAGCATTTT.

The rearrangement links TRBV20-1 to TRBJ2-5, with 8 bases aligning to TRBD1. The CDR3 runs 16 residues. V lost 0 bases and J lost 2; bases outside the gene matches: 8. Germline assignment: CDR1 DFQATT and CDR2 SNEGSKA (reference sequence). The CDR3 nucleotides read TGCAGTGCTAGAGATCTCTGGACAGGGAAACAAGAGACCCAGTACTTC. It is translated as CSARDLWTGKQETQYF.

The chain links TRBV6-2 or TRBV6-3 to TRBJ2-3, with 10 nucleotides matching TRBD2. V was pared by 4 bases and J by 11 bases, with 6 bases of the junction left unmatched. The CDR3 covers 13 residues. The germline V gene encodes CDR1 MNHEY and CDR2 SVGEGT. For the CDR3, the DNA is TGTGCCAGCAGTTGGACTAGCGGTTGGGTGCAGTATTTT. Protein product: CASSWTSGWVQYF.

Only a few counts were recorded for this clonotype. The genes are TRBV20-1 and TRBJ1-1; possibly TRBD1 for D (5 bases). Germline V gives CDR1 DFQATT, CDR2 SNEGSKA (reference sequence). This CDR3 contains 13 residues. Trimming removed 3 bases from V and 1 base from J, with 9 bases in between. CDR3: CSASAGRNTEAFF. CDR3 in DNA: TGCAGTGCTAGTGCGGGACGGAACACTGAAGCTTTCTTT.

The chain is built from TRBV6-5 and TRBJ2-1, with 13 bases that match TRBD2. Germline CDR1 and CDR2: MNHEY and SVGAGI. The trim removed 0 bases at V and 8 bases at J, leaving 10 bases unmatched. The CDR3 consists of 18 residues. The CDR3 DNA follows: TGTGCCAGCAGTTACTCCTCCCCCACTAGCGGGAGGGTCGATGAGCAGTTCTTC. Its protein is CASSYSSPTSGRVDEQFF.

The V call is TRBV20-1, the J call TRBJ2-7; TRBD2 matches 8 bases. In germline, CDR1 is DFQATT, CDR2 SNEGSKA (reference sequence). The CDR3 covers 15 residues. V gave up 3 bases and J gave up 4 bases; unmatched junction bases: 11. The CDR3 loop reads CSARRTSWNEYEQYF. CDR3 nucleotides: TGCAGTGCTAGGAGGACTAGCTGGAATGAGTACGAGCAGTACTTC.

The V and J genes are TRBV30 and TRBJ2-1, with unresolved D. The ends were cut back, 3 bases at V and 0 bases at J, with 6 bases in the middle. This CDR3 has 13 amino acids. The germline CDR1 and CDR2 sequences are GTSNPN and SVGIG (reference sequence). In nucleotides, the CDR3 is TGTGCCTGGAGCCCTCCCTCCTACAATGAGCAGTTCTTC. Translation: CAWSPPSYNEQFF. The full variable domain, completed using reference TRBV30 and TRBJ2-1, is SQTIHQWPATLVQPVGSPLSLECTVEGTSNPNLYWYRQAAGRGLQLLFYSVGIGQISSEVPQNLSASRPQDRQFILSSKKLLLSDSGFYLCAWSPPSYNEQFFGPGTRLTVL.

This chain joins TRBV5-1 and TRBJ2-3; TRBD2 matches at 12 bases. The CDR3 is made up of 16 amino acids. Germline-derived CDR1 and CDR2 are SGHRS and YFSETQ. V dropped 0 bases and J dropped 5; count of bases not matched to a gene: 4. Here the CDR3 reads CASSLVTSGGIDTQYF. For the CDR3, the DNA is TGCGCCAGCAGCTTGGTAACTAGCGGGGGGATAGATACGCAGTATTTT.

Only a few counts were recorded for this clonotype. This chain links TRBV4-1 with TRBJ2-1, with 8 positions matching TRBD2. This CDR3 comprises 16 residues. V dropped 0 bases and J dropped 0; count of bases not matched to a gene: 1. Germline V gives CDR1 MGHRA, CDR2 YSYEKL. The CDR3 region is CASSQDGRDSYNEQFF. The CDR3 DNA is TGCGCCAGCAGCCAAGACGGGAGGGACTCCTACAATGAGCAGTTCTTC.

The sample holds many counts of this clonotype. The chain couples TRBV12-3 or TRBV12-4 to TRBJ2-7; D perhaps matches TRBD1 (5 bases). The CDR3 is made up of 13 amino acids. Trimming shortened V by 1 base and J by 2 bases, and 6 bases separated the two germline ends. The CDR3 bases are TGTGCCAGCAGTTTAGACAGGACCTACGAGCAGTACTTC. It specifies CASSLDRTYEQYF.

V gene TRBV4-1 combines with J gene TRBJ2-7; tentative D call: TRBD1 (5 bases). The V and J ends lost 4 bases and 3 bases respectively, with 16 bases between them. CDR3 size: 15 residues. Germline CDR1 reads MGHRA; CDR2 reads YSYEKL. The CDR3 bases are TGCGCCAGCAGCCCCACAGGAGTCCGTGTCTACGAGCAGTACTTC. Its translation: CASSPTGVRVYEQYF.

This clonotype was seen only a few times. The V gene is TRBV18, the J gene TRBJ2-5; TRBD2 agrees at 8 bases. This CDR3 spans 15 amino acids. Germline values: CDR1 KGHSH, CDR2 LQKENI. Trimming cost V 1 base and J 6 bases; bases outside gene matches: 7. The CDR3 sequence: CASSPLSAGVKTQYF. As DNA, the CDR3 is TGTGCCAGCTCACCACTGTCAGCGGGAGTCAAGACCCAGTACTTC.

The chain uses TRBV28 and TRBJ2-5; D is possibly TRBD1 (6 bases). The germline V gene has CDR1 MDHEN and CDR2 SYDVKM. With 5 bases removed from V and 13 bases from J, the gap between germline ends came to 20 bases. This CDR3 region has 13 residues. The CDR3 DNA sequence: TGTGCCAGCAGTCCGCACAGGGACCCACGCCTGTACTTC. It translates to CASSPHRDPRLYF.

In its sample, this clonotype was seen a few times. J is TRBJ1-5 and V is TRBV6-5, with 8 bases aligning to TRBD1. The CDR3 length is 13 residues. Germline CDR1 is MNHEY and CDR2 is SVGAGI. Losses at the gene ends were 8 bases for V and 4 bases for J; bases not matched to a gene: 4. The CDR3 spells CASADRGNQPQHF. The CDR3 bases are TGTGCCAGCGCAGACAGGGGAAATCAGCCCCAGCATTTT.

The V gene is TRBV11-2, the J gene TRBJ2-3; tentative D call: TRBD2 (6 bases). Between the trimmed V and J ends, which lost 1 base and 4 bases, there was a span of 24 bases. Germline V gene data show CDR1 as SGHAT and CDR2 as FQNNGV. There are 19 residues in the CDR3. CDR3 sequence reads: CASSLGVPGLGLGPDTQYF. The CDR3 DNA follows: TGTGCCAGCAGCTTAGGGGTCCCGGGACTGGGGTTAGGTCCAGATACGCAGTATTTT.

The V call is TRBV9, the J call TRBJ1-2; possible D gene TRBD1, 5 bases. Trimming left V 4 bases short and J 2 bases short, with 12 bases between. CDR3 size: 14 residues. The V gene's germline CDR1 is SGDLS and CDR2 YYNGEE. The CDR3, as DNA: TGTGCCAGCAGCCGACGGGGGGTCAACTATGGCTACACCTTC. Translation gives CASSRRGVNYGYTF.

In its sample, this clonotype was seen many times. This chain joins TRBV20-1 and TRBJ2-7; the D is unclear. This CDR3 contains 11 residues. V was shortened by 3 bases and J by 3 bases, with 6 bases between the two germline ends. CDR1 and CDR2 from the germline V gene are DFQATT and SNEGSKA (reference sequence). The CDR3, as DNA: TGCAGTGCTAGGAACCTCTACGAGCAGTACTTC. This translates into CSARNLYEQYF.

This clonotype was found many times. CDR3 protein: CASRLSGRAEQFF. DNA for the CDR3: TGTGCCAGCCGCCTCTCTGGCAGGGCTGAGCAGTTCTTC. The chain is built from TRBV12-3 or TRBV12-4 and TRBJ2-1, with D possibly being TRBD1 (5 bases). This CDR3 contains 13 residues. The V gene lost 8 bases and the J gene lost 9 bases, with 17 bases spanning the gap.

The CDR3 DNA sequence: TGTGCCAGCAGTTTAGGGGCGACAAGCACAGATACGCAGTATTTT. The encoded protein is CASSLGATSTDTQYF. The chain combines TRBV28 with TRBJ2-3; maybe TRBD1 (5 bases). The germline gives CDR1 MDHEN, CDR2 SYDVKM. The CDR3 totals 15 residues. V lost 2 bases, J lost 0 bases, and 9 bases lay in between.

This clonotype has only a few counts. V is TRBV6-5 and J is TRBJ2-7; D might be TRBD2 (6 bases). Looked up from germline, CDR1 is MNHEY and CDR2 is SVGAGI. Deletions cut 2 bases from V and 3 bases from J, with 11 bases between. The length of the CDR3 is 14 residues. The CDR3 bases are TGTGCCAGCAGTTACACCTTCGGGGGCTACGAGCAGTACTTC. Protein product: CASSYTFGGYEQYF.

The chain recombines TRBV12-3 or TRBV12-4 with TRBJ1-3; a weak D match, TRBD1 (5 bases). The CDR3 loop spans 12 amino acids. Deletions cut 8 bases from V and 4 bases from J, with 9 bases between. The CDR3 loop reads CASRDGGNTIYF. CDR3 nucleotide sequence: TGTGCCAGCCGGGACGGAGGAAACACCATATATTTT.

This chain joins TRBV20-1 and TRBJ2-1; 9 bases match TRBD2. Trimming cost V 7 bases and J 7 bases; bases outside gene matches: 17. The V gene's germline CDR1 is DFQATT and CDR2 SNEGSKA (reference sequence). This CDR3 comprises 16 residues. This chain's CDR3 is CSDTSSAGGPLNEQFF. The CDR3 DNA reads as TGCAGTGATACTTCCTCGGCGGGAGGGCCTTTGAATGAGCAGTTCTTC.

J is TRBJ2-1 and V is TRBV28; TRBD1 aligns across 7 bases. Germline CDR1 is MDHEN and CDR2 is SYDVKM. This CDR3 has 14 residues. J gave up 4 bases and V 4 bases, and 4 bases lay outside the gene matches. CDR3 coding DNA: TGTGCCAGCAGTTACGGGACAGATTACAATGAGCAGTTCTTC. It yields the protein CASSYGTDYNEQFF.

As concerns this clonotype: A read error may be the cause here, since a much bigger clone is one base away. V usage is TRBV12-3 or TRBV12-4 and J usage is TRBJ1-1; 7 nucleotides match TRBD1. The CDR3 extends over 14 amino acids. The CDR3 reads CASRTGQSNTVAFF. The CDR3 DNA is TGTGCCAGCAGAACGGGACAGTCGAACACTGTAGCTTTCTTT.